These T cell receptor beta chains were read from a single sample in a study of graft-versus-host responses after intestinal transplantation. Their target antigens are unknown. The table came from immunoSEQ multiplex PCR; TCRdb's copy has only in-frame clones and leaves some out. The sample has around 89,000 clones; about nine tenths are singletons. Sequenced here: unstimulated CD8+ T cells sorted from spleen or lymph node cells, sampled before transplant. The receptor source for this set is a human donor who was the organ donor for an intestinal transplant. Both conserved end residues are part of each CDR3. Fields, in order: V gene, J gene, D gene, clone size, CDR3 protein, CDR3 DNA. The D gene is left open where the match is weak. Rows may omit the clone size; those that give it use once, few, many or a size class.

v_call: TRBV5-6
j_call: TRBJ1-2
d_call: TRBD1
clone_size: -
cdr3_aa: CASSLGQANYGYTF
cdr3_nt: TGTGCCAGCAGTTTGGGACAGGCTAACTATGGCTACACCTTC

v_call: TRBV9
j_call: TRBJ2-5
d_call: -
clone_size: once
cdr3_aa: CASSVGGGWGETQYF
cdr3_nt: TGTGCCAGCAGCGTAGGGGGGGGCTGGGGGGAGACCCAGTACTTC

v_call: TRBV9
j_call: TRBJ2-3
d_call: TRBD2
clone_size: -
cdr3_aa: CASSVTSGGAADTQYF
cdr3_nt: TGTGCCAGCAGCGTAACTAGCGGGGGGGCTGCAGATACGCAGTATTTT

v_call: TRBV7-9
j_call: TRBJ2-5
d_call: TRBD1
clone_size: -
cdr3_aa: CASSLTGGQETQYF
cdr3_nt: TGTGCCAGCAGCTTGACAGGGGGCCAAGAGACCCAGTACTTC

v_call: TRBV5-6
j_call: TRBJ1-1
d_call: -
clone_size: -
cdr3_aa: CASSLQGYTEAFF
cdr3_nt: TGTGCCAGCAGCTTACAGGGATACACTGAAGCTTTCTTT

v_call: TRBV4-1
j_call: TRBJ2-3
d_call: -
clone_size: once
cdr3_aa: CASSQGLLDTQYF
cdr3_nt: TGCGCCAGCAGCCAAGGTCTCTTAGATACGCAGTATTTT

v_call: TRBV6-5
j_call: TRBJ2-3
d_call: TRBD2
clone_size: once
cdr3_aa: CASRRLAGITDTQYF
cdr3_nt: TGTGCCAGCAGGAGACTAGCGGGGATCACAGATACGCAGTATTTT

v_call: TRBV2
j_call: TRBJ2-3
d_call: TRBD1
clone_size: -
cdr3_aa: CASTRTGVYPDTQYF
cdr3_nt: TGTGCCAGCACCAGGACAGGGGTCTATCCAGATACGCAGTATTTT

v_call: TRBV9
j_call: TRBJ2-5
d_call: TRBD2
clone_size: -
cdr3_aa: CASSTPTGGETQYF
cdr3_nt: TGTGCCAGCAGCACCCCGACGGGGGGAGAGACCCAGTACTTC

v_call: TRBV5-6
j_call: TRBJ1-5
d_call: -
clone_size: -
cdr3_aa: CASSLGRTPRQPQHF
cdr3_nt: TGTGCCAGCAGCTTGGGTAGGACACCCCGGCAGCCCCAGCATTTT

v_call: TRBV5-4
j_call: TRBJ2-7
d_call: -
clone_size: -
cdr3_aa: CASSYGPGGDEQYF
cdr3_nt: TGTGCCAGCAGCTATGGACCCGGAGGGGACGAGCAGTACTTC

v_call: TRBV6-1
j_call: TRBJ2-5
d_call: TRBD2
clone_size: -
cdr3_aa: CASSESGGAQETQYF
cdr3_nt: TGTGCCAGCAGTGAATCGGGGGGGGCCCAAGAGACCCAGTACTTC

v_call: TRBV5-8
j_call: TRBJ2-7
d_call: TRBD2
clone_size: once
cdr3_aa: CASSQGTSGAYEQYF
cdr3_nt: TGTGCCAGCAGCCAAGGGACTAGCGGAGCATACGAGCAGTACTTC

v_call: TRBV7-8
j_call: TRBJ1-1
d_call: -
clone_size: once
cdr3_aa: CASSPGLAEAFF
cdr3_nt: TGTGCCAGCAGCCCTGGCCTAGCTGAAGCTTTCTTT

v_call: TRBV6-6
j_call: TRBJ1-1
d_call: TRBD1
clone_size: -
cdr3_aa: CASGQGSEAFF
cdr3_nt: TGTGCCAGTGGACAGGGCTCTGAAGCTTTCTTT

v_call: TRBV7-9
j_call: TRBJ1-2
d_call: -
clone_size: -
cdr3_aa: CASSFLGAGALPNYGYTF
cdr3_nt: TGTGCCAGCAGCTTCCTCGGGGCAGGGGCACTTCCTAACTATGGCTACACCTTC

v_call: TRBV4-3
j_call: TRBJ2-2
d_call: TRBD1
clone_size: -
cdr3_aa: CASSQGQGADGELFF
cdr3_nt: TGCGCCAGCAGCCAGGGACAGGGGGCGGACGGGGAGCTGTTTTTT

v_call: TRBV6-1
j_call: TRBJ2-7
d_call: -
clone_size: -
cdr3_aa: CASSDSGSYEQYF
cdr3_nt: TGTGCCAGCAGTGATTCGGGGAGTTACGAGCAGTACTTC

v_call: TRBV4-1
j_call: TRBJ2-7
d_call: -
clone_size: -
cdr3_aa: CASSQGDKLSYEQYF
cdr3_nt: TGCGCCAGCAGCCAAGGGGACAAGCTCTCCTACGAGCAGTACTTC

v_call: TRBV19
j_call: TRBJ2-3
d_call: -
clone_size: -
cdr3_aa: CASSIVADTDTQYF
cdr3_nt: TGTGCCAGTAGTATAGTCGCAGACACAGATACGCAGTATTTT

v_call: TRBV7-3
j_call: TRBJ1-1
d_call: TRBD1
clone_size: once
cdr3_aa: CASSSAGTGNTEAFF
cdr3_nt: TGTGCCAGCAGCTCAGCCGGGACAGGGAACACTGAAGCTTTCTTT

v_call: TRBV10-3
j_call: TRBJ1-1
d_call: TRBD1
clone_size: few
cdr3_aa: CAISDLTGDEAFF
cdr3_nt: TGTGCCATCAGTGACCTGACAGGGGATGAAGCTTTCTTT

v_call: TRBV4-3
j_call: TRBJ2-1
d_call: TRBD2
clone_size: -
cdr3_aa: CASSQEAAGGPYNEQFF
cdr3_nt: TGCGCCAGCAGCCAAGAAGCGGCGGGGGGGCCGTACAATGAGCAGTTCTTC

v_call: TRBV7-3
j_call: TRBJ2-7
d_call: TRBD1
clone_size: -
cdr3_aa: CASSSGGDSYEQYF
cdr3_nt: TGTGCCAGCAGCTCAGGGGGCGACTCCTACGAGCAGTACTTC

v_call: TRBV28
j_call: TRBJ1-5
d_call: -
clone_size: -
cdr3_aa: CASSFARQGSQPQHF
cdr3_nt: TGTGCCAGCAGTTTCGCACGGCAGGGGAGTCAGCCCCAGCATTTT

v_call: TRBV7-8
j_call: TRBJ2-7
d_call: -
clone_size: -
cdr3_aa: CASSLTGISYEQYF
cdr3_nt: TGTGCCAGCAGCTTAACAGGGATTTCCTACGAGCAGTACTTC

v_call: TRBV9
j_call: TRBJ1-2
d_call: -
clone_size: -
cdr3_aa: CASSGTGGYTF
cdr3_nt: TGTGCCAGCAGCGGAACCGGGGGCTACACCTTC

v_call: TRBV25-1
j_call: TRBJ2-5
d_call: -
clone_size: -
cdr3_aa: CASSEGVGTRLQETQYF
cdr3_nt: TGTGCCAGCAGTGAAGGGGTCGGGACAAGGCTCCAAGAGACCCAGTACTTC

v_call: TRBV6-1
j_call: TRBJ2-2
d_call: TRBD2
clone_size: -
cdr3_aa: CASSAGTSGGGELFF
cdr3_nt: TGTGCCAGCAGTGCCGGGACTAGCGGGGGAGGGGAGCTGTTTTTT

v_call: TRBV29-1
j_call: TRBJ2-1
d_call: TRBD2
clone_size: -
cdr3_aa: CSVEWRGNEQFF
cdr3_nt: TGCAGCGTTGAATGGCGGGGGAATGAGCAGTTCTTC

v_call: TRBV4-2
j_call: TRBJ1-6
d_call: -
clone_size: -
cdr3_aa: CASSQVDRSYNSPLHF
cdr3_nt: TGTGCCAGCAGCCAAGTGGACAGATCCTATAATTCACCCCTCCACTTT

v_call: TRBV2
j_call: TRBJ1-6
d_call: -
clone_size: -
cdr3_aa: CASSEAKAGPSSPLHF
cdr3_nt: TGTGCCAGCAGTGAAGCTAAGGCAGGGCCCAGTTCACCCCTCCACTTT

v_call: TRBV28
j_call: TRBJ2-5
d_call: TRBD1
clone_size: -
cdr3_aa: CASSLTGVLRETQYF
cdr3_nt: TGTGCCAGCAGTTTAACAGGGGTCCTTCGAGAGACCCAGTACTTC

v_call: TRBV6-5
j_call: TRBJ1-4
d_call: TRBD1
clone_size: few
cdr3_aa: CATAGQGNEKLFF
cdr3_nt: TGTGCCACTGCGGGACAGGGAAATGAAAAACTGTTTTTT

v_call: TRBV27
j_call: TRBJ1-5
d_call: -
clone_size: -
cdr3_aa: CASKSGFGLSNQPQHF
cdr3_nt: TGTGCCAGCAAATCAGGGTTTGGTCTTTCCAATCAGCCCCAGCATTTT

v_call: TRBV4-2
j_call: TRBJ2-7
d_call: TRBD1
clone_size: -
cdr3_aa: CASRSGTGGHEQYF
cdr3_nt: TGTGCCAGCAGATCCGGGACAGGGGGACACGAGCAGTACTTC

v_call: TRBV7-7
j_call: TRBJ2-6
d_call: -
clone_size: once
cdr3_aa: CASSTGAGANVLTF
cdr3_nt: TGTGCCAGCAGCACGGGGGCTGGGGCCAACGTCCTGACTTTC

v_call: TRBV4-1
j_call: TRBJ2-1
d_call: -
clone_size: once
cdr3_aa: CASSRASGRDSYNEQFF
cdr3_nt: TGCGCCAGCAGCCGAGCAAGCGGGCGCGACTCCTACAATGAGCAGTTCTTC

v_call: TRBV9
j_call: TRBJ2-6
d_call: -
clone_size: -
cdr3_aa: CASSVGREPSAGANVLTF
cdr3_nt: TGTGCCAGCAGCGTAGGAAGGGAACCTAGCGCTGGGGCCAACGTCCTGACTTTC

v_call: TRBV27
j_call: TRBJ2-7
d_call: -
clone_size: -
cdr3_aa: CASSPGVSYEQYF
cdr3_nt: TGTGCCAGCAGTCCAGGGGTTTCCTACGAGCAGTACTTC

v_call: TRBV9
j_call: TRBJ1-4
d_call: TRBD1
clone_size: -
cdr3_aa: CASSPATGGVEKLFF
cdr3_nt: TGTGCCAGCAGCCCAGCGACAGGGGGCGTCGAAAAACTGTTTTTT